What follows describes a single T cell receptor (beta chain). These data come from a study of blood T cell repertoires in COVID-19. The repertoire was sequenced with immunoSEQ multiplex PCR; TCRdb's copy has only in-frame clones and lacks some. The sample carries 250,000 to 350,000 clones, approximately 84% recorded once. Sequenced material: peripheral blood. The TCR sequence derives from a human donor with COVID-19, enrolled during active disease. The donor label of this sample is uncertain.

The DNA for the CDR3 is TGTGCCAGCAGGCCGACAGGGGATTGGACTGAAGCTTTCTTT. Translation: CASRPTGDWTEAFF. This sequence joins TRBV28 and TRBJ1-1, with 8 bases aligning to TRBD1. The CDR3 covers 14 residues. The ends lost 6 bases at V and 5 bases at J; junction bases unmatched: 8. Looked up from germline, CDR1 is MDHEN and CDR2 is SYDVKM.